This TCR beta chain derives from a study of somatic mutations in cytotoxic T cells in rheumatoid arthritis. Study details: Flow sorting at nearly 100% purity was applied to some V beta antibody-stained T-cell populations, which included V beta1+ cells sequenced for TCRB.

V lost 4 bases to trimming and J lost 6 bases, with 7 bases between them. This CDR3 region has 12 residues. CDR1 is MDHEN, CDR2 SYDVKM, per germline. Study conclusions and caveats: CD8+ T-cell clonality showed no significant difference between rheumatoid arthritis patients and age-matched healthy controls. Each of about an eighth of the 65 patients had a largest CD8+ clone that made up more than 20% of CD8+ cells. Researchers did not know the antigen targets of the expanded CD8+ clones.

Details on this clone: Its antigen is as yet unknown.

The repertoire was sequenced with immunoSEQ multiplex PCR; TCRdb's copy has only in-frame clones and lacks some. The sample has more than 25,000 clones; roughly 74% are singletons. V and J are TRBV28 and TRBJ1-3; unclear D gene. The receptor's source is a young woman in good health. The sequenced sample consisted of CD8+ T cells sorted from blood. The CDR3 sequence: CASSSNENTIYF. In DNA form, the CDR3 reads TGTGCCAGCAGTTCCAACGAAAACACCATATATTTT.